The rows below give T cell receptor beta chains drawn from one sample of a study of blood T cell repertoires in COVID-19. The table came from immunoSEQ multiplex PCR; TCRdb's copy has only in-frame clones and leaves some out. The profile shows under 130,000 clones, 84% of them singletons. Sample: peripheral blood. The receptors were gathered from a human donor in a cohort sampled during active or convalescent COVID-19. The CDR3 runs from the conserved cysteine through the conserved F or W. The D gene is left open where the match is weak. Rows may omit the clone size; those that give it use once, few, many or a size class.

J gene,D gene,V gene,clone size,CDR3 protein,CDR3 DNA
TRBJ1-2,TRBD1,TRBV18,.,CASSSTWGQYDYGYTF,TGTGCCAGCTCATCCACATGGGGACAGTATGACTATGGCTACACCTTC
TRBJ1-6,.,TRBV7-2,.,CASCTGSRYSPLHF,TGTGCCAGCTGCACAGGGTCCAGGTATTCACCCCTCCACTTT
TRBJ1-6,.,TRBV13,few,CASSVRSGARISPLHF,TGTGCCAGCAGCGTAAGGTCAGGGGCGCGGATTTCACCCCTCCACTTT
TRBJ2-3,.,TRBV6-4,few,CASSEDGSTDTQYF,TGTGCCAGCAGTGAAGACGGGAGCACAGATACGCAGTATTTT
TRBJ1-6,.,TRBV6-5,.,CASSYSRTAINSPLHF,TGTGCCAGCAGTTACTCGAGGACAGCGATTAATTCACCCCTCCACTTT
TRBJ1-6,.,TRBV20-1,few,CSASSGADRYNSPLHF,TGCAGTGCTAGTTCAGGGGCCGACCGCTATAATTCACCCCTCCACTTT
TRBJ2-7,TRBD2,TRBV6-2/TRBV6-3,.,CASSYPSGVAGGHEQYF,TGTGCCAGCAGTTACCCTTCCGGGGTAGCGGGGGGTCACGAGCAGTACTTC
TRBJ1-2,.,TRBV19,.,CASSYSYGYTF,TGTGCCAGTAGTTACAGCTATGGCTACACCTTC
TRBJ2-3,.,TRBV3-1/TRBV3-2,once,CASSQASTDTQYF,TGTGCCAGCAGCCAAGCTAGCACAGATACGCAGTATTTT
TRBJ2-7,.,TRBV4-1,.,CASSQGGGPYEQYF,TGCGCCAGCAGCCAAGGGGGCGGACCCTACGAGCAGTACTTC
TRBJ2-3,TRBD2,TRBV7-2,.,CASSMGLAGGDTQYF,TGTGCCAGCAGCATGGGACTAGCGGGGGGGGATACGCAGTATTTT
TRBJ2-3,TRBD2,TRBV9,.,CASSVGASGSDTQYF,TGTGCCAGCAGCGTAGGGGCTAGCGGGTCAGATACGCAGTATTTT
TRBJ2-1,.,TRBV11-3,.,CASSKPLGGSSYNEQFF,TGTGCCAGCAGCAAACCTCTAGGCGGTAGCTCCTACAATGAGCAGTTCTTC
TRBJ1-1,.,TRBV11-2,.,CASSPSRGGANTEAFF,TGTGCCAGCAGCCCCTCAAGGGGGGGGGCGAACACTGAAGCTTTCTTT
TRBJ2-5,.,TRBV30,.,CAWSLGGETQYF,TGTGCCTGGAGTTTAGGGGGAGAGACCCAGTACTTC
TRBJ1-5,.,TRBV29-1,.,CSVAPREDQPQHF,TGCAGCGTTGCTCCCAGGGAGGATCAGCCCCAGCATTTT
TRBJ1-1,.,TRBV18,.,CASSPGRGNTEAFF,TGTGCCAGCTCACCGGGCAGGGGGAACACTGAAGCTTTCTTT
TRBJ2-2,.,TRBV7-2,.,CASSRAGAENTGELFF,TGTGCCAGCAGCCGCGCGGGGGCAGAGAACACCGGGGAGCTGTTTTTT
TRBJ2-2,TRBD1,TRBV5-5,.,CASSLAKGGSYTGELFF,TGTGCCAGCAGCTTGGCCAAAGGGGGCTCTTACACCGGGGAGCTGTTTTTT
TRBJ1-1,.,TRBV29-1,.,CSGSLDSLNTEAFF,TGCAGCGGTTCACTGGACAGTTTGAACACTGAAGCTTTCTTT
TRBJ2-6,TRBD2,TRBV29-1,.,CSVETSGGANVLTF,TGCAGCGTTGAGACTAGCGGTGGGGCCAACGTCCTGACTTTC
TRBJ2-2,.,TRBV24-1,.,CATSDLTGNTGELFF,TGTGCCACCAGTGATTTGACGGGAAACACCGGGGAGCTGTTTTTT
TRBJ1-1,.,TRBV5-5,.,CASSHSGTQVEAFF,TGTGCCAGCAGCCACTCCGGGACTCAGGTCGAAGCTTTCTTT
TRBJ1-5,.,TRBV12-3/TRBV12-4,.,CASSLDSQPQHF,TGTGCCAGCAGTTTAGACAGTCAGCCCCAGCATTTT
TRBJ1-5,.,TRBV6-5,.,CASSSTGYDNQPQHF,TGTGCCAGCAGTTCGACAGGCTATGACAATCAGCCCCAGCATTTT
TRBJ1-3,.,TRBV14,once,CATGQSSSGNTIYF,TGTGCCACCGGACAGTCTAGCTCTGGAAACACCATATATTTT
TRBJ1-1,TRBD1,TRBV28,.,CASSLPSDRDEAFF,TGTGCCAGCAGCCTACCATCAGACAGGGATGAAGCTTTCTTT
TRBJ2-5,TRBD1,TRBV29-1,.,CSVRRQGSQEETQYF,TGCAGCGTACGAAGACAGGGGAGTCAAGAAGAGACCCAGTACTTC
TRBJ2-7,.,TRBV5-5,.,CASSLGPAGTYEQYF,TGTGCCAGCAGCTTGGGCCCGGCGGGGACCTACGAGCAGTACTTC
TRBJ1-5,TRBD1,TRBV24-1,few,CATRGAGTGNQPQHF,TGTGCCACCAGAGGGGCCGGGACAGGCAATCAGCCCCAGCATTTT
TRBJ1-1,TRBD1,TRBV18,.,CASSTMRTGNTEAFF,TGTGCCAGCTCCACCATGCGGACAGGGAACACTGAAGCTTTCTTT
TRBJ1-1,.,TRBV19,.,CASSPGEGTRGEAFF,TGTGCCAGTAGTCCAGGGGAGGGGACTCGCGGGGAAGCTTTCTTT
TRBJ2-1,.,TRBV9,.,CASSVAGADEQFF,TGTGCCAGCAGCGTGGCAGGGGCCGATGAGCAGTTCTTC
TRBJ2-3,.,TRBV6-6,.,CASSPLGGITDTQYF,TGTGCCAGCAGTCCCCTAGGGGGTATAACAGATACGCAGTATTTT
TRBJ1-2,.,TRBV19,few,CASSESGTRGDGYTF,TGTGCCAGTAGTGAGTCCGGGACACGAGGGGATGGCTACACCTTC
TRBJ2-5,TRBD1,TRBV19,.,CASSTRGQGAETQYF,TGTGCCAGTAGCACCAGAGGACAGGGGGCCGAGACCCAGTACTTC
TRBJ1-2,TRBD1,TRBV29-1,.,CSAATGGAYGYTF,TGCAGCGCCGCGACAGGGGGTGCCTATGGCTACACCTTC
TRBJ1-2,.,TRBV19,many,CASTPTVINYGYTF,TGTGCCAGCACTCCGACAGTCATTAACTATGGCTACACCTTC
TRBJ2-5,.,TRBV2,.,CASSGRAGGRETQYF,TGTGCCAGCAGTGGGAGGGCAGGGGGACGAGAGACCCAGTACTTC
TRBJ1-5,TRBD1,TRBV24-1,.,CATSGQANQPQHF,TGTGCCACCTCCGGACAGGCCAATCAGCCCCAGCATTTT
TRBJ2-5,.,TRBV6-4,.,CASSDSNVTAKETQYF,TGTGCCAGCAGTGACTCGAATGTGACAGCCAAAGAGACCCAGTACTTC
TRBJ1-1,.,TRBV7-8,.,CASSQTSQLAFF,TGTGCCAGCAGCCAAACTAGCCAGTTAGCTTTCTTT
TRBJ1-2,.,TRBV5-5,.,CASSLDPGVYGYTF,TGTGCCAGCAGCTTGGATCCAGGGGTTTATGGCTACACCTTC